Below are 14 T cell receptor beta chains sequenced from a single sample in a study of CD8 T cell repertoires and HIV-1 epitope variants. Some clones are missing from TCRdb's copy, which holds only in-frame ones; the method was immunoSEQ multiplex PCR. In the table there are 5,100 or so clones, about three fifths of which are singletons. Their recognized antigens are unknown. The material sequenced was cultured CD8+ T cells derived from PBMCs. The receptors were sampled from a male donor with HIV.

CDR3 bases: TGTGCCAGCAGCCCTAGTCTAGCGGGGCAAGAGACCCAGTACTTC. Encoded protein: CASSPSLAGQETQYF. The chain links TRBV28 to TRBJ2-5; 9 bases line up with TRBD2. Germline trimming cut 6 bases from V and 2 bases from J; bases unmatched to any gene: 7. CDR3 length: 15 amino acids. Germline CDR1 is MDHEN and CDR2 is SYDVKM.

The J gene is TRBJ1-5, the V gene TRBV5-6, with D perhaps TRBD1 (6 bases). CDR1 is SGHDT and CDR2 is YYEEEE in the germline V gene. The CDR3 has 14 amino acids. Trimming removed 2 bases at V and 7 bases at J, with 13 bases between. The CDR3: CASSFRGGRQPQHF. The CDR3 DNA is TGTGCCAGCAGCTTTAGGGGGGGGCGGCAGCCCCAGCATTTT.

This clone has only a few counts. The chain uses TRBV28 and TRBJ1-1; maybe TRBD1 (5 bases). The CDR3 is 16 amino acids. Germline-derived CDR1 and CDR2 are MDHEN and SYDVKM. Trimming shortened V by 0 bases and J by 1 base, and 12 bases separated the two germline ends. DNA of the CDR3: TGTGCCAGCAGTTTATGGTCTGGTGGGGGGAACACTGAAGCTTTCTTT. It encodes CASSLWSGGGNTEAFF.

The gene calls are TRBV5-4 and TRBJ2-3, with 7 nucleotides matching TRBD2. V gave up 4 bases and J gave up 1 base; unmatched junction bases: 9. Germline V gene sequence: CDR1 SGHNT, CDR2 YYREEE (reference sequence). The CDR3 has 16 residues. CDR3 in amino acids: CASSGGGTRGTDTQYF. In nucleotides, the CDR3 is TGTGCCAGCAGCGGGGGAGGGACGAGGGGCACAGATACGCAGTATTTT.

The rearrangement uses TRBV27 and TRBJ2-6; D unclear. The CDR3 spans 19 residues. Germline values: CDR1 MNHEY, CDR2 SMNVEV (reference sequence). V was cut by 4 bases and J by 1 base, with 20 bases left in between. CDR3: CASSSMTEQVLSGANVLTF. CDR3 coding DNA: TGTGCCAGCAGTTCGATGACGGAGCAAGTTCTTTCTGGGGCCAACGTCCTGACTTTC.

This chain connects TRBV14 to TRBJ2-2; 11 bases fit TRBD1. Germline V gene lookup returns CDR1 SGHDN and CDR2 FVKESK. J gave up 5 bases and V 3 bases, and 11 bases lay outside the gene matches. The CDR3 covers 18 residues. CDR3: CASSQMGQGVLFTGELFF. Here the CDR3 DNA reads TGTGCCAGCAGCCAGATGGGACAGGGGGTTCTGTTTACCGGGGAGCTGTTTTTT.

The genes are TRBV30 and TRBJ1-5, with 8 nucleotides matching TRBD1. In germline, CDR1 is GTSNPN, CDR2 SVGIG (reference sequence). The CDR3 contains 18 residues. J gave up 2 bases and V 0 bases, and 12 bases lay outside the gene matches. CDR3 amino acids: CAWSVLRQGLGGNQPQHF. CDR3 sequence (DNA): TGTGCCTGGAGTGTACTAAGACAGGGGTTAGGGGGCAATCAGCCCCAGCATTTT.

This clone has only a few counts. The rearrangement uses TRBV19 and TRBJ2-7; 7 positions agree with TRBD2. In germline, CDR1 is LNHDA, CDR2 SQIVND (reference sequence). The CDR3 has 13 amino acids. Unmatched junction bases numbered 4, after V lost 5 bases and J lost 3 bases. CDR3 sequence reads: CASSWGGSYEQYF. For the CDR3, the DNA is TGTGCCAGTAGTTGGGGCGGGAGCTACGAGCAGTACTTC.

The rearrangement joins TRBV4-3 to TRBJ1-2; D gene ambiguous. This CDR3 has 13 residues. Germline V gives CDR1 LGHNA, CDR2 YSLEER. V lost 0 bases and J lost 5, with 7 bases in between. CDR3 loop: CASSQEGIYGYTF. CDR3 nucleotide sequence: TGCGCCAGCAGCCAAGAAGGCATTTATGGCTACACCTTC.

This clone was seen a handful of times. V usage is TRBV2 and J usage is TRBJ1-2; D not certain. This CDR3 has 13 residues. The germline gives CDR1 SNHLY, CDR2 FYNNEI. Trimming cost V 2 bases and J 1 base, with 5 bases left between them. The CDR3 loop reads CASSEKGNYGYTF. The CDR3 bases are TGTGCCAGCAGTGAAAAGGGTAACTATGGCTACACCTTC.

The CDR3: CASSLGGAKLFF. The CDR3 nucleotides are TGTGCCAGCAGCTTGGGAGGGGCAAAACTGTTTTTT. This chain connects TRBV5-6 to TRBJ1-4; D might be TRBD1 (5 bases). Germline V gene sequence: CDR1 SGHDT, CDR2 YYEEEE. The V end was cut by 0 bases, the J end by 10 bases, with 7 bases between. The CDR3 has 12 amino acids.

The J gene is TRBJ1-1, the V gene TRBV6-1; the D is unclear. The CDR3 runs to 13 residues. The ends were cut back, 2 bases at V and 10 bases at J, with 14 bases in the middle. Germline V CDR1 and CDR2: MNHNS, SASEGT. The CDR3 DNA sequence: TGTGCCAGCAGTGAACCTGTGTCTTACGGAGCTTTCTTT. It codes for CASSEPVSYGAFF.

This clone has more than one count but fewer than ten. Here the CDR3 reads CASSARDNGYEQYF. CDR3 coding DNA: TGTGCCAGCAGTGCTCGGGACAACGGCTACGAGCAGTACTTC. The chain combines TRBV6-1 with TRBJ2-7, with D possibly matching TRBD1 (6 bases). V gave up 4 bases and J gave up 3 bases, with 13 bases separating them. The CDR3 sequence is 14 residues long. Germline CDR1 reads MNHNS; CDR2 reads SASEGT.

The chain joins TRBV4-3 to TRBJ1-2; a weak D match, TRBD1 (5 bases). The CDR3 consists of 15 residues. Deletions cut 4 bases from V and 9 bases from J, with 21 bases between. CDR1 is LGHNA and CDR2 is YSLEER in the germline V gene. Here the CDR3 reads CASSRLPAQGLSYTF. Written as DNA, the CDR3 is TGCGCCAGCAGCCGACTACCGGCCCAGGGACTAAGCTACACCTTC.